The 24 T cell receptor beta chains reported below all come from one sample, sequenced in a study of T cells after yellow fever vaccination. TCRdb redid the calling of the 5' RACE reads with MiXCR, one entry per CDR3 protein. This table has over 120,000 distinct CDR3 sequences, under 8% appearing once. The specimen was CD4+ T cells sorted from PBMCs, collected 10 days after the yellow fever booster vaccination. Receptors were obtained from a man aged 25 to 40 who received the YFV17D yellow fever vaccine.

This clonotype was detected only a few times. This rearrangement joins TRBV7-2 to TRBJ2-3; D unclear. The ends were cut back, 5 bases at V and 1 base at J, with 16 bases in the middle. This CDR3 has 16 residues. Germline CDR1 is SGHTA and CDR2 is FQGNSA. In nucleotides, the CDR3 is TGTGCCAGCAGCGTCGTCGCCGGAGTTGGCACAGATACGCAGTATTTT. Protein product: CASSVVAGVGTDTQYF.

The chain recombines TRBV3-1 with TRBJ1-5; tentative D call: TRBD1 (6 bases). Germline values: CDR1 LGHDT, CDR2 YNNKEL (reference sequence). The CDR3 spans 13 residues. V was pared by 5 bases and J by 7 bases, with 12 bases between. The CDR3 sequence is CASSAQGQQPQHF. The CDR3 region has the DNA TGTGCCAGCAGCGCTCAGGGGCAGCAGCCCCAGCATTTT.

This clonotype was counted ten times or more. This chain links TRBV5-4 with TRBJ1-1, with D possibly TRBD1 on 6 matching bases. Between the trimmed V and J ends, which lost 2 bases and 3 bases, there was a span of 8 bases. The germline CDR1 and CDR2 sequences are SGHNT and YYREEE (reference sequence). This CDR3 region has 13 residues. The CDR3 nucleotides are TGTGCCAGCAGCTTTTACAGGGACACTGAAGCTTTCTTT. This translates into CASSFYRDTEAFF.

This clonotype was detected only a few times. V gene TRBV5-4 combines with J gene TRBJ2-7; 10 nucleotides agree with TRBD1. The V gene's germline CDR1 is SGHNT and CDR2 YYREEE (reference sequence). This CDR3 is built from 16 residues. V dropped 1 base and J dropped 3; count of bases not matched to a gene: 7. The DNA for the CDR3 is TGTGCCAGCAGCTTGCGGACAGGGGGTAATAACTACGAGCAGTACTTC. It yields the protein CASSLRTGGNNYEQYF.

Ten or more counts support this clonotype. The rearrangement links TRBV5-6 to TRBJ1-5; 8 nucleotides line up with TRBD1. V lost 2 bases, J lost 11 bases, and 3 bases stayed unmatched. The V gene's germline CDR1 is SGHDT and CDR2 YYEEEE. The CDR3 runs 12 residues. CDR3 DNA sequence: TGTGCCAGCAGCTTTTTACAGGGGGCCCAGCATTTT. Encoded protein: CASSFLQGAQHF.

This clonotype was counted many times. The chain is built from TRBV20-1 and TRBJ2-7; D may match TRBD1 or TRBD2 (6 bases each). This CDR3 has 12 residues. Trimming took off 7 bases at V and 6 bases at J, with 16 bases between the two ends. Per germline, CDR1 DFQATT and CDR2 SNEGSKA (reference sequence). The CDR3, as DNA: TGCAGTGTTGGAGGGGGAACGAGCGAGCAGTACTTC. Residues: CSVGGGTSEQYF.

The chain is built from TRBV19 and TRBJ1-2; 8 bases are a match to TRBD1. This CDR3 is 12 amino acids long. The ends lost 4 bases at V and 8 bases at J; junction bases unmatched: 3. Germline loops: CDR1 LNHDA, CDR2 SQIVND (reference sequence). The CDR3 loop reads CASSRQGAGYTF. Written as DNA, the CDR3 is TGTGCCAGTAGTAGGCAGGGGGCCGGCTACACCTTC.

The sample holds many counts of this clonotype. The chain has TRBV20-1 and TRBJ2-7; 7 bases match TRBD2. Germline V gene data show CDR1 as DFQATT and CDR2 as SNEGSKA (reference sequence). Trimming cost V 2 bases and J 1 base; bases outside gene matches: 5. The CDR3 runs to 14 residues. The CDR3 here is CSARKRGYSYEQYF. CDR3 sequence (DNA): TGCAGTGCTAGAAAGCGGGGCTATTCCTACGAGCAGTACTTC.

The sample holds a few counts of this clonotype. This sequence joins TRBV5-4 and TRBJ2-1; 7 bases fit TRBD1. There are 15 residues in the CDR3. The V gene's germline CDR1 is SGHNT and CDR2 YYREEE (reference sequence). Trimming cost V 4 bases and J 0 bases; bases outside gene matches: 4. CDR3 region: CASSTTGASYNEQFF. The CDR3 DNA sequence: TGTGCCAGCAGCACTACAGGGGCCTCCTACAATGAGCAGTTCTTC. The entire variable domain, with the rest obtained from reference TRBV5-4 and TRBJ2-1, is as follows: ETGVTQSPTHLIKTRGQQVTLRCSSQSGHNTVSWYQQALGQGPQFIFQYYREEENGRGNFPPRFSGLQFPNYSSELNVNALELDDSALYLCASSTTGASYNEQFFGPGTRLTVL.

This clonotype has at least ten counts. The CDR3 here is CSADRDRYNEQFF. The CDR3 coding sequence is TGCAGTGCTGACCGGGACAGATACAATGAGCAGTTCTTC. The chain combines TRBV20-1 with TRBJ2-1, with 7 bases fitting TRBD1. The germline V gene encodes CDR1 DFQATT and CDR2 SNEGSKA (reference sequence). The CDR3 has 13 residues. The trim removed 5 bases at V and 4 bases at J, leaving 5 bases unmatched.

This clonotype showed up many times. The chain recombines TRBV20-1 with TRBJ2-2, with 8 bases that match TRBD2. CDR1 DFQATT and CDR2 SNEGSKA come from the germline V gene (reference sequence). V shed 6 bases and J 5 bases; nucleotides not matched to a gene: 11. This CDR3 is built from 15 residues. The chain's CDR3 is CSAEPASGRTGELFF. The CDR3, as DNA: TGCAGTGCCGAGCCTGCCAGCGGGAGAACCGGGGAGCTGTTTTTT.

This clonotype was observed at least ten times. The chain joins TRBV27 to TRBJ2-1; D is unclear. Germline V gene lookup returns CDR1 MNHEY and CDR2 SMNVEV (reference sequence). V was clipped by 6 bases and J by 11 bases, with 14 bases between them. The CDR3 loop spans 12 amino acids. The CDR3 is CASSPEPSKQFF. The DNA of the CDR3 is TGTGCCAGCAGCCCAGAACCTTCAAAGCAGTTCTTC.

This clonotype was seen ten or more times. The V and J genes are TRBV14 and TRBJ2-2; perhaps TRBD1 as D (7 bases). V shed 2 bases and J shed 4 bases, with 11 bases lying between them. Germline V gene lookup returns CDR1 SGHDN and CDR2 FVKESK. The CDR3 extends over 15 amino acids. The chain's CDR3 is CASSQRQGGTGELFF. Written as DNA, the CDR3 is TGTGCCAGCAGCCAAAGGCAGGGGGGCACCGGGGAGCTGTTTTTT.

The sample holds many counts of this clonotype. The chain links TRBV28 to TRBJ2-1, with TRBD2 as a possible D gene (5 bases). Germline assignment: CDR1 MDHEN and CDR2 SYDVKM. The CDR3 has 16 amino acids. The V end was cut by 6 bases, the J end by 1 base, with 16 bases between. CDR3 sequence (DNA): TGTGCCAGCAGAAACCTAGCAAAGCTGTCCTACAATGAGCAGTTCTTC. Translation: CASRNLAKLSYNEQFF.

The V and J genes are TRBV5-1 and TRBJ2-7, with 8 positions matching TRBD2. Germline V lookup: CDR1 SGHRS, CDR2 YFSETQ. The CDR3 has 15 amino acids. The junction had 9 bases not matched to a gene; V was cut back by 5 bases and J by 2 bases. The CDR3: CASRPPGGGTYEQYF. The DNA of the CDR3 is TGCGCCAGCAGACCTCCCGGGGGGGGGACCTACGAGCAGTACTTC.

This clonotype was counted many times. The chain combines TRBV29-1 with TRBJ2-1; 8 bases fit TRBD1. V gave up 1 base and J gave up 9 bases; unmatched junction bases: 8. CDR1 is SQVTM and CDR2 is ANQGSEA in the germline V gene. The CDR3 totals 14 residues. For the CDR3, the DNA is TGCAGCGTTGAAGGGTCCAGGACAGGGCTTGAGCAGTTCTTC. It specifies CSVEGSRTGLEQFF.

This clonotype showed up many times. The chain has TRBV3-1 and TRBJ2-2, with D perhaps being TRBD1 or TRBD2 (6 bases each). Germline V gene sequence: CDR1 LGHDT, CDR2 YNNKEL (reference sequence). V was pared by 5 bases and J by 7 bases, with 14 bases between. The CDR3 has 14 residues. As DNA, the CDR3 is TGTGCCAGCAGCGCAATAGGGGGGTTCGGGGAGCTGTTTTTT. Protein: CASSAIGGFGELFF. Using reference TRBV3-1 and TRBJ2-2 for the parts outside the CDR3, the full variable domain is DTAVSQTPKYLVTQMGNDKSIKCEQNLGHDTMYWYKQDSKKFLKIMFSYNNKELIINETVPNRFSPKSPDKAHLNLHINSLELGDSAVYFCASSAIGGFGELFFGEGSRLTVL.

The chain employs TRBV19 and TRBJ2-2, with 9 bases lining up with TRBD1. The CDR3 extends over 16 amino acids. Germline V gene lookup returns CDR1 LNHDA and CDR2 SQIVND (reference sequence). Trimming cost V 5 bases and J 5 bases; bases outside gene matches: 9. The CDR3 loop is CASSSRDRVGTGELFF. CDR3 DNA: TGTGCCAGTAGTTCCCGGGACAGGGTTGGGACCGGGGAGCTGTTTTTT.

This clonotype was seen many times. This chain joins TRBV7-2 and TRBJ2-5; D is unresolved. The germline gives CDR1 SGHTA, CDR2 FQGNSA. This CDR3 contains 13 residues. Trimming cost V 1 base and J 5 bases, with 8 bases left between them. This CDR3 reads CASSLGDLETQYF. The CDR3 DNA sequence: TGTGCCAGCAGCTTAGGAGACTTGGAGACCCAGTACTTC.

Ten or more counts support this clonotype. The CDR3: CASSSNSGPHEQFF. CDR3 coding DNA: TGCGCCAGCAGTTCGAATAGCGGGCCCCATGAGCAGTTCTTC. J is TRBJ2-1 and V is TRBV10-1; 7 nucleotides line up with TRBD2. The germline gives CDR1 WNHNN, CDR2 SYGVQD (reference sequence). The CDR3 extends over 14 amino acids. Trimming removed 5 bases from V and 8 bases from J; junction bases left unmatched: 9.

The CDR3 coding sequence is TGCGCCAGCAGCTTCCCGACTAGCGGGAGAGATTTAAGAGATGAGCAGTTCTTC. It is translated as CASSFPTSGRDLRDEQFF. The chain uses TRBV5-1 and TRBJ2-1, with 12 bases identical to TRBD2. The CDR3 extends over 18 amino acids. CDR1 is SGHRS, CDR2 YFSETQ, per germline. Trimming removed 2 bases from V and 8 bases from J; junction bases left unmatched: 14.

This clonotype was found a few times. The chain employs TRBV7-3 and TRBJ1-2, with D unresolved. V lost 2 bases and J 4 bases, leaving 14 bases between the germline ends. The germline V gene encodes CDR1 SGHTA and CDR2 FQGTGA. The CDR3 covers 15 residues. The CDR3 here is CASSLGLGMAYGYTF. CDR3 bases: TGTGCCAGCAGCTTAGGGTTAGGTATGGCCTATGGCTACACCTTC.

About this clonotype: A much larger clone lies a single base off, so this may be a read error. This chain links TRBV11-2 with TRBJ2-3; maybe TRBD1 (5 bases). The CDR3 is 13 amino acids. Germline V lookup: CDR1 SGHAT, CDR2 FQNNGV. The DNA of the CDR3 is TGTGCCAGAAGCTTATTAGGGGAAGATACGCAGTATTTT. It specifies CARSLLGEDTQYF.

This clonotype was observed many times. The rearrangement uses TRBV5-5 and TRBJ1-1; weak D call: TRBD1 (5 bases). The CDR3 has 15 amino acids. CDR1 and CDR2 (germline): SGHKS, YYEKEE (reference sequence). With 3 bases removed from V and 1 base from J, the gap between germline ends came to 13 bases. CDR3 DNA: TGTGCCAGCAGCTCCCCGGGGCGGGCGAACACTGAAGCTTTCTTT. Protein product: CASSSPGRANTEAFF.